This T cell receptor (beta chain) was captured by sequencing in a study of read filtering for tumor transcriptome and immune sequencing (dated by TCRdb to between 2020 and 2021). As for the study more broadly: The cohort was composed of 17 male and more than twelve female patients, with a mean age of roughly 61 years and an age range of roughly 40 to 80. Using the same bone marrow samples, the study compared TCR repertoires obtained by targeted immune repertoire sequencing with those obtained by bulk whole-transcriptome sequencing. By revised international staging, eight or nine patients were R-ISS I, 16 were R-ISS II and about seven were R-ISS III. Per sample, about 4.05 to 10.27 million TCR-region mapped reads were obtained with IR-seq, compared with only about 80 to 1273 with RNA-seq. After DNase treatment, whole-transcriptome libraries were prepared with the TruSeq RNA Access Library Prep Kit. As a main aim, a read-filtering strategy for immune repertoire data was addressed, with the specific question being whether clonotypes supported by a single read should be removed.

About this clonotype: It has no known antigen specificity. One base away lies a much larger clone, so this may be a sequencing read error.

Broader findings and caveats from the paper: The correlation between IR-seq and RNA-seq shared clonotype proportions was increased by removal of single-read clonotypes. Single-read clonotypes made up roughly four fifths of clonotypes but 3% to 4% of total reads in IR-seq, and approximately 73% of clonotypes and 35% to 55% of reads in RNA-seq. The sorted CD138-negative fraction was composed of a mixed bone marrow immune population rather than of purified T cells. Clonotypes were captured by IR-seq at much higher depth and more reliably than by RNA-seq, and smaller IR-seq throughput was sufficient for identification of most shared clonotypes.

Every patient had bone marrow sampled at the time of active disease. Ficoll-Hypaque density gradient centrifugation was used to isolate bone marrow mononuclear cells. Myeloma plasma cells were removed and CD138-negative cells were collected by negative selection after labeling with CD138 magnetic microbeads on a MACS separator. Flow cytometry with CD138 antibodies on an Attune NxT was used to check how pure the isolated cells were. Total RNA was extracted using TRIzol reagent and was quantified on a NanoDrop spectrophotometer. For each patient, paired RNA-seq and IR-seq were run on the CD138-negative bone marrow sample from that patient. Starting from 400 ng RNA, TCR libraries were constructed with the Immunoverse kit using molecular barcoded adaptors that cover the alpha/delta and beta/gamma chains. TCR library preparation was performed with the same RNA that was used for transcriptome sequencing. An Illumina HiSeq 4000 with 2 x 150 cycles was used to sequence the TCR libraries. From the authors' description of their analysis: MiXCR aligned TCR reads to human V, D, J and C references and assembled the aligned reads into CDR3 clonotypes, with quality filtering and error correction included. The tcR package in R was used for analysis of clonotype counts and gene usage diversity. For inspection of raw mapping reads, RNA-seq reads were mapped by STAR aligner version 2.5.3a onto GRCh37 of the human genome. To test how sequencing depth affects detected clonotypes, IR-seq fastq files were randomly downsampled with Seqtk 1.3. The public sequencing data were trimmed at Q25 with fastp and processed into clonotypes with MiXCR by TCRdb, which kept only in-frame beta chains. Every entry covers one CDR3 protein and lists the most common genes and DNA from its rows. V and J calls and clone size were set by TCRdb, not the authors. Here the sample has roughly 130,000 distinct CDR3 sequences; under 15% occur a single time. Approximately 10% of the sample is taken by the ten largest.

CDR1 and CDR2 are drawn from the germline V gene: SGHTA, FQGNSA. The CDR3 measures 15 amino acids from cysteine to phenylalanine. CDR3 DNA only is kept here, 45 bases in frame from base 1. Trimming at the junction amounts to 2 bases on V and 2 bases on J, and the germline ends lie 9 bases apart. The sequenced sample was a population of CD138-negative cells sorted from bone marrow. What this sample's cell subset or site label stands for: bone marrow mononuclear cells depleted of CD138+ plasma/myeloma cells by negative magnetic selection. The clonotype originates from a donor aged 40 or over with multiple myeloma. The rearrangement combines TRBV7-2 with TRBJ2-2; the D gene identity is not certain. In nucleotides, the sequence is TGTGCCAGCAGCTTAACCCGGGTTAACACCGGGGAGCTGTTTTTT. Protein translation: CASSLTRVNTGELFF.